Listed below are T cell receptor beta chains from one sample, sequenced in a study of cytomegalovirus exposure and HLA in healthy donors. The protocol was immunoSEQ multiplex PCR, while the TCRdb copy is restricted to in-frame clones and leaves out a portion. In the table there are around 140,000 clones, 80% of which are singletons. The sequenced material came from PBMCs. The receptors derive from a man between 40 and 49 years old in good health and CMV-seronegative. The CDR3 runs from the conserved cysteine through the conserved F or W. Fields, in order: J gene, D gene, V gene, clone size, CDR3 DNA, CDR3 protein. The D gene is left open where the match is weak. Clone size is stated in some rows and not others, as once, few, many or a class when expanded.

TRBJ2-1	-	TRBV30	-	TGTGCCTGGAGTGTGTCTAGCGATGAGCAGTTCTTC	CAWSVSSDEQFF
TRBJ2-2	-	TRBV6-1	medium-sized	TGTGCCAGCCCAAGCAGGCAGGGGTACACCGGGGAGCTGTTTTTT	CASPSRQGYTGELFF
TRBJ1-2	TRBD1	TRBV7-2	-	TGTGCCAGCAGCTCGAAGGACAGGAGCGGAGGAGGCTACACCTTC	CASSSKDRSGGGYTF
TRBJ1-6	-	TRBV5-6	-	TGTGCCAGCAGCTTGGGTCTAAACGTCCACTTT	CASSLGLNVHF
TRBJ1-2	TRBD1	TRBV4-1	once	TGCGCCAGCAGCCAAGCGTCAGGGGGCTCTGGCTACACCTTC	CASSQASGGSGYTF
TRBJ1-6	TRBD1	TRBV2	once	TGTGCTAGCAGCTTCGACAGGGGGTACACCTATAATTCACCCCTCCACTTT	CASSFDRGYTYNSPLHF
TRBJ2-5	-	TRBV6-5	-	TGTGCCAGCCGAGGGGGGACGGGGGGTTTGGAGACCCAGTACTTC	CASRGGTGGLETQYF
TRBJ1-1	-	TRBV9	-	TGTGCCAGCAGCGTAGCCGGGGGGACGAACACTGAAGCTTTCTTT	CASSVAGGTNTEAFF
TRBJ1-5	TRBD1	TRBV5-8	few	TGTGCCACCGGGACAGTCCTCAATCAGCCCCAGCATTTT	CATGTVLNQPQHF
TRBJ2-5	-	TRBV5-4	-	TGTGCCAGCAGCTGGACTCAAGAGACCCAGTACTTC	CASSWTQETQYF